This T cell receptor (beta chain) was sequenced in a study of cytomegalovirus exposure and HLA in healthy donors. There are 15 residues in the CDR3. The germline V gene encodes CDR1 SGHKS and CDR2 YYEKEE (reference sequence). After removal of 3 bases from V and 5 bases from J, the junction contained 8 bases not matched to a gene. Amplification used 60 Vbeta primers and 13 Jbeta primers. Measured with immunoSEQ multiplex PCR; TCRdb has only the in-frame clones, and not every one. The profile shows 100,000 to 120,000 clones, approximately 86% of them singletons. The sequence was obtained from a middle-aged man in good health and CMV-seronegative. This rearrangement joins TRBV5-5 to TRBJ1-5; 7 positions agree with TRBD1. The sequencing sample was made of PBMCs. CDR3 in amino acids: CASSYYGTVDQPQHF. CDR3 DNA sequence: TGTGCCAGCAGCTATTATGGGACAGTAGATCAGCCCCAGCATTTT.